These 21 T cell receptor beta chains were all obtained from the same sample, sequenced in a study of blood T cell repertoires in COVID-19. Sequencing used immunoSEQ multiplex PCR; TCRdb keeps in-frame clones, though not all of them. The sample shows about 190,000 clones, roughly nine tenths of them seen only once. Sequencing input: peripheral blood. Receptors originate from a man in his 70s with active or convalescent COVID-19.

The chain joins TRBV7-2 to TRBJ2-2, with D perhaps TRBD1 (5 bases). The V end lost 6 bases, the J end lost 3 bases, and 11 bases lay between the germline ends. CDR1 is SGHTA, CDR2 FQGNSA, per germline. This CDR3 has 14 amino acids. This chain's CDR3 is CASSVAGYTGELFF. As DNA, the CDR3 is TGTGCCAGCAGTGTGGCAGGGTACACCGGGGAGCTGTTTTTT.

The V call is TRBV11-3, the J call TRBJ2-1; D not certain. Germline assignment: CDR1 SGHNT and CDR2 YENEEA. V shed 8 bases and J shed 5 bases, with 4 bases lying between them. CDR3 length: 10 amino acids. In DNA form, the CDR3 reads TGTGCCAGCCGCGACAATGAGCAGTTCTTC. Translated: CASRDNEQFF.

The chain joins TRBV6-5 to TRBJ2-7; 7 bases line up with TRBD2. The germline V gene encodes CDR1 MNHEY and CDR2 SVGAGI. The CDR3 runs 16 residues. Trimming removed 0 bases from V and 0 bases from J; junction bases left unmatched: 5. CDR3 in amino acids: CASSYSWASGSYEQYF. CDR3 in DNA: TGTGCCAGCAGTTACTCGTGGGCTAGCGGCTCCTACGAGCAGTACTTC.

The gene calls are TRBV15 and TRBJ2-3, with TRBD2 matching 11 bases. The J segment lost 6 bases and the V segment lost 1 base, leaving 6 bases of the junction unmatched. Germline assignment: CDR1 LNHNV and CDR2 YYDKDF (reference sequence). This CDR3 has 16 amino acids. The CDR3 DNA is TGTGCCACCAGCAGAGGACTAGCGGGACCCAAGGATACGCAGTATTTT. Its translation: CATSRGLAGPKDTQYF.

This clone has more than one count but fewer than ten. This chain links TRBV28 with TRBJ1-6; 7 bases fit TRBD1. This CDR3 is 13 amino acids long. Trimming took 8 bases from V and 7 from J; bases not matched to a gene: 5. The germline V gene encodes CDR1 MDHEN and CDR2 SYDVKM. Here the CDR3 DNA reads TGTGCCAGCCGCGGGACAGCGAATTCACCCCTCCACTTT. It yields the protein CASRGTANSPLHF.

Only a few counts were recorded for this clone. The chain uses TRBV4-3 and TRBJ2-3; unclear D gene. Trimming removed 5 bases from V and 0 bases from J, with 9 bases in between. The CDR3 loop spans 14 amino acids. Germline V CDR1 and CDR2: LGHNA, YSLEER. The CDR3: CASSRSPSTDTQYF. The DNA for the CDR3 is TGCGCCAGCAGCAGGAGCCCAAGCACAGATACGCAGTATTTT.

The genes are TRBV29-1 and TRBJ1-1; 8 bases match TRBD1. CDR3 length: 13 amino acids. In germline, CDR1 is SQVTM, CDR2 ANQGSEA. Trimming at V came to 3 bases and at J to 4 bases, leaving 4 bases not matched to a gene. CDR3 nucleotide sequence: TGCAGCGTTGACCGGACAGGGATCACTGAAGCTTTCTTT. Amino acids: CSVDRTGITEAFF.

The chain joins TRBV2 to TRBJ2-7; the D gene is possibly TRBD2 (6 bases). Between the trimmed V and J ends, which lost 8 bases and 6 bases, there was a span of 17 bases. The CDR3 covers 13 residues. Germline V gives CDR1 SNHLY, CDR2 FYNNEI. Written as DNA, the CDR3 is TGTGCCAGCGGGGGGATGGTGGGTCTCGAGCAGTACTTC. The encoded protein is CASGGMVGLEQYF.

The V and J genes are TRBV6-2 or TRBV6-3 and TRBJ2-5, with TRBD1 matching over 8 bases. J lost 3 bases, V lost 5 bases, and 11 bases had no gene match. The germline CDR1 and CDR2 sequences are MNHEY and SVGEGT. The CDR3 spans 16 residues. The CDR3 loop reads CASSPIGTGQKETQYF. The CDR3 region has the DNA TGTGCCAGCAGTCCGATCGGGACAGGACAAAAAGAGACCCAGTACTTC.

V is TRBV6-4 and J is TRBJ1-2; no definite D call. The germline CDR1 and CDR2 sequences are MRHNA and SNTAGT. The CDR3 is 11 amino acids. V was trimmed by 0 bases and J by 8 bases, leaving 4 bases between them. Here the CDR3 DNA reads TGTGCCAGCAGTGACTCCAGGGGCTACACCTTC. It translates to CASSDSRGYTF.

The rearrangement links TRBV5-4 to TRBJ2-1; 10 bases map to TRBD1. V lost 6 bases to trimming and J lost 9 bases; unmatched junction nucleotides: 9. The germline CDR1 and CDR2 sequences are SGHNT and YYREEE (reference sequence). The CDR3 runs 14 residues. The CDR3, as DNA: TGTGCCAGCAACGACAGGGGGCGCGTCAGTGAGCAGTTCTTC. Translated, it gives CASNDRGRVSEQFF.

The chain joins TRBV6-5 to TRBJ2-7, with 8 bases matching TRBD2. Per the germline V gene, CDR1 is MNHEY and CDR2 is SVGAGI. The trim removed 5 bases at V and 6 bases at J, leaving 3 bases unmatched. This CDR3 is 12 amino acids long. Here the CDR3 reads CASSPRGGEQYF. In nucleotides, the CDR3 is TGTGCCAGCAGTCCCCGGGGGGGCGAGCAGTACTTC.

This CDR3 reads CASSTRPGVAGRGETQYF. In nucleotides, the CDR3 is TGTGCCAGCAGCACCCGCCCCGGAGTAGCGGGGAGGGGAGAGACCCAGTACTTC. The chain uses TRBV11-2 and TRBJ2-5; 8 bases align to TRBD2. Trimming removed 5 bases from V and 4 bases from J; junction bases left unmatched: 18. Germline CDR1 and CDR2: SGHAT and FQNNGV. CDR3 length: 18 amino acids.

V usage is TRBV5-5 and J usage is TRBJ1-5, with D possibly matching TRBD1 (6 bases). The CDR3 contains 15 residues. Trimming took 4 bases from V and 4 from J, leaving 15 bases between them. Germline V gives CDR1 SGHKS, CDR2 YYEKEE (reference sequence). CDR3 protein: CASSPQSGTNQPQHF. For the CDR3, the DNA is TGTGCCAGCAGCCCCCAATCAGGGACAAATCAGCCCCAGCATTTT.

V usage is TRBV14 and J usage is TRBJ2-7, with TRBD1 identical over 8 bases. With V trimmed by 7 bases and J by 5 bases, 10 bases remained unmatched. From germline, CDR1 is SGHDN and CDR2 FVKESK. The CDR3 sequence is 14 residues long. CDR3 coding DNA: TGTGCCAGCAATAGACAGGGGTCTTTCGACGAGCAGTACTTC. Encoded protein: CASNRQGSFDEQYF.

This rearrangement joins TRBV7-8 to TRBJ1-1; D may be TRBD1 (6 bases). The length of the CDR3 is 15 residues. Germline CDR1 reads SGHVS; CDR2 reads FQNEAQ. Trimming removed 5 bases at V and 0 bases at J, with 13 bases between. The chain's CDR3 is CASSRTATMNTEAFF. Written as DNA, the CDR3 is TGTGCCAGCAGCCGGACAGCCACTATGAACACTGAAGCTTTCTTT.

This rearrangement joins TRBV19 to TRBJ2-1; unclear D gene. Trimming cost V 5 bases and J 8 bases, with 13 bases left between them. The germline V gene encodes CDR1 LNHDA and CDR2 SQIVND (reference sequence). This CDR3 comprises 13 residues. The CDR3 nucleotides are TGTGCCAGTAGTCCCTGGAGTGATCATGAGCAGTTCTTC. Translating gives CASSPWSDHEQFF.

This clone occurred a few times. The rearrangement uses TRBV15 and TRBJ1-4, with TRBD1 as a possible D gene (6 bases). Trimming stripped 1 base from V and 8 bases from J, with 14 bases between. The CDR3 is 15 amino acids. Germline loops: CDR1 LNHNV, CDR2 YYDKDF (reference sequence). In DNA form, the CDR3 reads TGTGCCACCAGCAGAGCGGGACATTTCGTAGAAAAACTGTTTTTT. This encodes CATSRAGHFVEKLFF.

The chain links TRBV2 to TRBJ2-5; 9 nucleotides match TRBD1. This CDR3 is built from 14 residues. The V and J ends lost 6 bases and 4 bases, in that order; junction bases with no gene match: 6. Germline V gives CDR1 SNHLY, CDR2 FYNNEI. CDR3 region: CASSGQGLGETQYF. The CDR3 nucleotides read TGTGCCAGCAGCGGACAGGGGCTGGGAGAGACCCAGTACTTC.

The V gene is TRBV2, the J gene TRBJ2-1, with D possibly being TRBD2 (6 bases). The V and J ends lost 3 bases and 7 bases respectively, with 16 bases between them. Germline CDR1 reads SNHLY; CDR2 reads FYNNEI. The CDR3 totals 15 residues. For the CDR3, the DNA is TGTGCCAGCAGTGACGACTGGATCAGCGGGAATGAGCAGTTCTTC. Translated, it gives CASSDDWISGNEQFF. The whole variable domain, remainder taken from reference TRBV2 and TRBJ2-1, is EPEVTQTPSHQVTQMGQEVILRCVPISNHLYFYWYRQILGQKVEFLVSFYNNEISEKSEIFDDQFSVERPDGSNFTLKIRSTKLEDSAMYFCASSDDWISGNEQFFGPGTRLTVL.

The chain links TRBV18 to TRBJ2-2, with 8 bases lining up with TRBD1. Germline V gives CDR1 KGHSH, CDR2 LQKENI. The trim removed 5 bases at V and 5 bases at J, leaving 7 bases unmatched. The CDR3 length is 15 residues. The CDR3 bases are TGTGCCAGCTCATTTTCAGGGGGCGCGACCGGGGAGCTGTTTTTT. Amino acid sequence: CASSFSGGATGELFF.